These T cell receptor beta chains were read from a single sample in a study of response to subunit inactivated influenza vaccine. TCRdb recomputed calls from the RT-PCR reads with MiXCR, one row per CDR3 protein. The sample holds about 650,000 distinct CDR3 sequences, around 15% seen once. Sequencing used PBMCs from blood, obtained 14 to 15 days before vaccination. The origin of the receptors is a man in his fifties who received an inactivated influenza vaccine. Both conserved end residues are part of each CDR3. D genes are given only for firm matches. Not all rows give a size; the values are once, few, many and, for expanded clones, a class.

clone size	V gene	D gene	J gene	CDR3 protein	CDR3 DNA
many	TRBV20-1	TRBD2	TRBJ2-5	CSANTGTSGGMGETQYF	TGCAGTGCTAACACTGGGACTAGCGGGGGCATGGGGGAGACCCAGTACTTC
NA	TRBV6-2/TRBV6-3	NA	TRBJ1-6	CASTGRNSYNSPLHF	TGTGCCAGCACGGGTCGGAACTCCTATAATTCACCCCTCCACTTT
many	TRBV27	TRBD1	TRBJ2-7	CASSFGDRGLGEQYF	TGTGCCAGCAGTTTCGGGGACAGGGGTCTGGGCGAGCAGTACTTC
NA	TRBV3-1	TRBD1	TRBJ2-3	CASSFGTDRTDTQYF	TGTGCCAGCAGCTTTGGGACAGATAGAACAGATACGCAGTATTTT
many	TRBV28	NA	TRBJ2-7	CASSSDRRPSYEQYF	TGTGCCAGCAGCTCCGACCGTCGACCCTCCTACGAGCAGTACTTC
NA	TRBV6-1	TRBD1	TRBJ1-2	CASRPGQQTDGYTF	TGTGCCAGCAGGCCGGGACAGCAAACGGATGGCTACACCTTC
NA	TRBV7-9	NA	TRBJ2-7	CASSSHPYEQYF	TGTGCCAGCAGCTCCCATCCTTACGAGCAGTACTTC
many	TRBV5-1	NA	TRBJ2-1	CASSPTRVDEQFF	TGCGCCAGCAGCCCAACTAGAGTCGATGAGCAGTTCTTC
many	TRBV6-5	NA	TRBJ2-1	CASSYGGSSYNEQFF	TGTGCCAGCAGTTACGGGGGGAGCTCCTACAATGAGCAGTTCTTC
few	TRBV7-2	NA	TRBJ2-7	CASSSGTTLPYEQYF	TGTGCCAGCAGCTCCGGGACGACGCTTCCCTACGAGCAGTACTTC
few	TRBV4-1	NA	TRBJ2-5	CASSQVALSETQYF	TGCGCCAGCAGCCAAGTGGCCTTATCGGAGACCCAGTACTTC
NA	TRBV11-2	TRBD2	TRBJ2-7	CASSSVSGSVYEQYF	TGTGCCAGCAGCTCCGTTAGCGGGAGTGTCTACGAGCAGTACTTC
once	TRBV10-3	NA	TRBJ2-1	CAISDGRQNEQFF	TGTGCCATCAGTGATGGCAGGCAGAATGAGCAGTTCTTC
NA	TRBV6-2/TRBV6-3	NA	TRBJ2-1	CASSLWFGNNEQFF	TGTGCCAGCAGTCTATGGTTCGGGAACAATGAGCAGTTCTTC
few	TRBV7-9	NA	TRBJ2-2	CASSYWQGNTGELFF	TGTGCCAGCAGCTATTGGCAGGGGAACACCGGGGAGCTGTTTTTT
few	TRBV14	NA	TRBJ2-7	CASSQAAPPYEQYF	TGTGCCAGCAGCCAAGCAGCGCCTCCCTACGAGCAGTACTTC
NA	TRBV7-2	TRBD2	TRBJ2-1	CASSFLSSGLLYNEQFF	TGTGCCAGCAGCTTTCTCTCTAGCGGGCTCCTTTACAATGAGCAGTTCTTC
NA	TRBV12-3/TRBV12-4	NA	TRBJ2-3	CASSLAYSDTQYF	TGTGCCAGCAGTTTAGCGTACTCGGATACGCAGTATTTT
few	TRBV27	TRBD2	TRBJ2-1	CASSSWGEREMAYNEQFF	TGTGCCAGCAGTTCGTGGGGCGAGCGGGAGATGGCCTACAATGAGCAGTTCTTC
NA	TRBV30	TRBD2	TRBJ2-1	CAWSVRGGQDEQFF	TGTGCCTGGAGTGTTCGGGGGGGCCAGGATGAGCAGTTCTTC
many	TRBV27	TRBD1	TRBJ1-5	CASSPQGPAGNQPQHF	TGTGCCAGCAGTCCACAGGGGCCAGCGGGCAATCAGCCCCAGCATTTT
many	TRBV10-2	TRBD1	TRBJ2-7	CASSGGTGVYEQYF	TGCGCCAGCAGTGGTGGGACAGGGGTTTACGAGCAGTACTTC
few	TRBV28	TRBD1	TRBJ2-7	CASSPRDRGYGQYF	TGTGCCAGCAGTCCACGGGACAGGGGTTACGGGCAGTACTTC
NA	TRBV28	NA	TRBJ1-5	CASGGAVSNQPQHF	TGTGCCAGCGGGGGGGCAGTTAGCAATCAGCCCCAGCATTTT
few	TRBV20-1	NA	TRBJ2-3	CSARVRGTDTQYF	TGCAGTGCTAGGGTACGCGGCACAGATACGCAGTATTTT
few	TRBV6-5	NA	TRBJ2-1	CASSYSIFASSTGAEFF	TGTGCCAGCAGTTACTCGATTTTTGCCTCGAGTACCGGGGCAGAGTTCTTC
few	TRBV5-1	NA	TRBJ2-7	CASSLDLQLNYEQYF	TGCGCCAGCAGCTTGGACTTACAGCTAAACTACGAGCAGTACTTC
NA	TRBV19	NA	TRBJ1-5	CASSFGPANQPQHF	TGTGCCAGTAGTTTCGGGCCAGCCAATCAGCCCCAGCATTTT
few	TRBV5-1	TRBD2	TRBJ2-5	CASSKSGGNQETQYF	TGCGCCAGCAGCAAGAGCGGGGGAAACCAAGAGACCCAGTACTTC
NA	TRBV14	TRBD1	TRBJ1-2	CASSIDRGYGYTF	TGTGCCAGCAGCATCGACAGGGGCTATGGCTACACCTTC
few	TRBV5-6	NA	TRBJ2-7	CASSSTKGGLYEQYF	TGTGCCAGCAGCTCTACGAAGGGGGGCCTATACGAGCAGTACTTC
few	TRBV30	TRBD2	TRBJ2-1	CAWNSGNYYNEQFF	TGTGCCTGGAATAGCGGGAATTATTACAATGAGCAGTTCTTC
NA	TRBV10-3	TRBD2	TRBJ2-5	CATRAGAEETQYF	TGTGCCACCCGAGCGGGAGCGGAGGAGACCCAGTACTTC
many	TRBV9	NA	TRBJ2-1	CASSATSPGHNEQFF	TGTGCCAGCAGCGCAACTAGCCCGGGACACAATGAGCAGTTCTTC
NA	TRBV30	TRBD1	TRBJ1-6	CAWIRTGVSSPLHF	TGTGCCTGGATTAGGACAGGGGTCAGTTCACCCCTCCACTTT
many	TRBV20-1	TRBD2	TRBJ2-1	CSAATMKGLAGGNEQFF	TGCAGTGCTGCTACCATGAAGGGACTAGCGGGAGGTAATGAGCAGTTCTTC
few	TRBV14	NA	TRBJ2-4	CASSQTIAKNIQYF	TGTGCCAGCAGCCAGACAATAGCCAAAAACATTCAGTACTTC
many	TRBV24-1	TRBD1	TRBJ1-1	CATSAGTGGHRNTEAFF	TGTGCCACCAGTGCCGGGACAGGGGGACACCGGAACACTGAAGCTTTCTTT